This T cell receptor beta chain was captured by sequencing in a study of T-cell memory formation after mild COVID-19 (dated by TCRdb to about 2021). Background for the entire study: TCR sequence clusters from the two donors were largely donor specific. Two young, previously healthy adult volunteers, one female and one male, were included in the cohort. Longitudinal TCRalpha and TCRbeta repertoire sequencing tracked T-cell clones expanding and contracting after mild COVID-19 in a couple of donors.

This clonotype was recorded at least ten times. There is no known antigen for this receptor. Per-nucleotide qualities are absent, and no much larger clonotype sits a single base away. Including cysteine and phenylalanine, the CDR3 has 14 amino acids. CDR3 DNA only is kept here, 42 bases in frame from base 1. V and J lose 1 base and 7 bases, and a span of 11 bases separates them. Looking up the germline V gene yields CDR1 SGHVS and CDR2 FNYEAQ. PBMCs were isolated by Ficoll-Paque density gradient centrifugation. Reads for this sample came from an Illumina NovaSeq 6000. Using 5'RACE with constant-segment primers, TCRalpha and TCRbeta cDNA libraries were constructed, with sample barcodes and unique molecular identifiers added in the process. Trizol reagent was used to extract RNA from every sample. Amplification of the libraries took two PCR steps, and the second step added a second sample barcode plus Illumina TruSeq adapters. Libraries were sequenced on an Illumina NovaSeq with 2 x 150 bp paired-end reads. On the study's bioinformatics: With migec v1.2.7, reads were demultiplexed and then collapsed into UMI-guided consensus sequences. Using mixcr v2.1.11, UMI consensuses were aligned to TRA and TRB V and J templates and then assembled into clonotypes. A clonotype was counted as expanded or contracted only when both edgeR and NoisET called the clonotype significant, with the noise models trained on biological replicates. For edgeR calls, the cutoffs were a false discovery rate-adjusted p below 0.01 and a log2 fold-change threshold of 1. As an exploratory analysis of dynamics, max-normalized trajectories of the 1000 most abundant clonotypes were examined with PCA combined with hierarchical clustering. Separately sequenced CD4+ and CD8+ repertoires were used to assign a CD4 or CD8 phenotype to each responding clone. TCRdb trimmed public reads at Q25 via fastp, called clones via MiXCR and kept in-frame beta chains. A single entry per CDR3 protein holds the most common genes and DNA from its merged rows. The V and J calls shown here were made by TCRdb, not taken from the authors' results. The sample table contains 350,000 to 500,000 distinct CDR3 sequences; only one count was recorded for over 15% of them. The ten largest clones represent 20% to 25% of the sample.

Results and caveats for the whole study, not just this receptor: Some responding clones were detected in pre-infection memory, suggesting pre-existing cross-reactive memory T cells joined the SARS-CoV-2 response. SARS-CoV-2 specificity of the second-wave clones peaking on day 37 was not confirmed. Clones that contracted from day 15 to 85 showed balanced CD4/CD8 phenotypes, whereas a second wave of clones that expanded from day 15 to 37 leaned towards CD4+. The study covered only a couple of mild cases, and larger cohorts including severe cases with pre-infection samples were considered necessary. Contracting CD4+ clones appeared mostly in the CM and EM memory subsets, whereas CD8+ clones were enriched in EMRA.

This sequence was found in a man aged 18 to 30 who had mild COVID-19 (a few samples of this study predate the infection). The sample titles of this study are shuffled in the database, so cell type and time point are left out; the donor was told from shared clones. Sequencing input: PBMCs or a T cell subset sorted from them (not recorded which). The chain is encoded by TRBV7-6 joined to TRBJ2-1, with a tentative D gene TRBD2 over 5 matching bases. In nucleotides, the sequence is TGTGCCAGCAGCTTAGACCGGGGTTGGAATGAGCAGTTCTTC. Translation gives CASSLDRGWNEQFF.